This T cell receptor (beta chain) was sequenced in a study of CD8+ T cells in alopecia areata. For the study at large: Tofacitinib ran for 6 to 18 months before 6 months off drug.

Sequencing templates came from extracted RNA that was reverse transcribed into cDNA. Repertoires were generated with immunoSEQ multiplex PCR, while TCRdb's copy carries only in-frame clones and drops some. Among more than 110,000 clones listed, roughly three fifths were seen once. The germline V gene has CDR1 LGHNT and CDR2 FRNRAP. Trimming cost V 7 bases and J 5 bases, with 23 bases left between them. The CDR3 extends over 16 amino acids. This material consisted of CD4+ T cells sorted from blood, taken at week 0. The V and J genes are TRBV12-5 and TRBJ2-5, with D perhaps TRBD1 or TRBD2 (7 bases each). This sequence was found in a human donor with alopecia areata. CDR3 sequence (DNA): TGTGCTAGTGCCCGGGGGAGGGGGCTACCACAGGAGACCCAGTACTTC. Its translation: CASARGRGLPQETQYF.